The T cell receptor beta chain under discussion was sequenced for a study of T cell responses to AZD1222 COVID-19 vaccine. The length of the CDR3 is 14 residues. Trimming pared 7 bases from V and 0 bases from J, leaving 12 bases between. Germline V gives CDR1 GTSNPN, CDR2 SVGIG (reference sequence). Method: immunoSEQ multiplex PCR; TCRdb's copy keeps in-frame clones and lacks some. The table includes over 110,000 clones, around 93% detected once. This chain joins TRBV30 and TRBJ1-4, with no clear D. This TCR came from an adult in good health. The material sequenced was peripheral blood, taken on day 0 of AZD1222 vaccination. CDR3 protein: CASGIHATNEKLFF. CDR3 nucleotides: TGTGCCTCGGGAATACATGCAACTAATGAAAAACTGTTTTTT.